This T cell receptor (beta chain) derives from a study of blood T cell repertoires in COVID-19. Study summary: Sites across the United States, Italy and Spain contributed samples from acute and convalescent COVID-19. The analysed material was cDNA or gDNA that came from T cells, B-cell-depleted T cells, or PBMCs.

V lost 7 bases to trimming and J lost 6 bases, with 7 bases between them. Germline CDR1 is LGHNA and CDR2 is YNFKEQ. This CDR3 contains 11 residues. The table came from immunoSEQ multiplex PCR; TCRdb's copy has only in-frame clones and leaves some out. The sample carries around 65,000 clones, more than 75% recorded once. This sequence originates from a human donor in a cohort sampled during active COVID-19. This sequence joins TRBV4-2 and TRBJ2-1, with a possible D match to TRBD2 (5 bases). The material sequenced was peripheral blood. The CDR3 DNA reads TGTGCCAGCACAGAGGGCAATGAGCAGTTCTTC. It yields the protein CASTEGNEQFF.